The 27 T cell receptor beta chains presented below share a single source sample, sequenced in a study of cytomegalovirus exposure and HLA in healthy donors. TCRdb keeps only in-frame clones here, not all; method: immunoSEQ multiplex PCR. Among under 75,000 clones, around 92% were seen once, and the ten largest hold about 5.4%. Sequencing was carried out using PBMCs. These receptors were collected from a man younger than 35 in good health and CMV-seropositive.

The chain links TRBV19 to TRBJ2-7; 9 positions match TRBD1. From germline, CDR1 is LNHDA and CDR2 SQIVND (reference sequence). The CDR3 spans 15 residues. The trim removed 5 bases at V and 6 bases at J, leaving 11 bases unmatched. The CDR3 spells CASSLTGTGPPEQYF. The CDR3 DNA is TGTGCCAGTAGTCTTACCGGGACAGGGCCCCCCGAGCAGTACTTC.

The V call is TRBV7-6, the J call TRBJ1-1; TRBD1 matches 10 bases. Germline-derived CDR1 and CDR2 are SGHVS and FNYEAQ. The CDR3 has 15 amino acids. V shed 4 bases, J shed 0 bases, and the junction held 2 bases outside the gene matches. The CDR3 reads CASSSGQGMNTEAFF. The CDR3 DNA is TGTGCCAGCAGCTCGGGACAGGGGATGAACACTGAAGCTTTCTTT. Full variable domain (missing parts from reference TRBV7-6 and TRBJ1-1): GAGVSQSPRYKVTKRGQDVALRCDPISGHVSLYWYRQALGQGPEFLTYFNYEAQQDKSGLPNDRFSAERPEGSISTLTIQRTEQRDSAMYRCASSSGQGMNTEAFFGQGTRLTVV.

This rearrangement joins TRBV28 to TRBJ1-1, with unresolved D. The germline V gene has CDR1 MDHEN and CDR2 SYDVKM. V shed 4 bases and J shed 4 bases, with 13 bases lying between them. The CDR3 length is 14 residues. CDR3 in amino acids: CASSYGSRGTEAFF. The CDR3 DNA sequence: TGTGCCAGCAGTTACGGTTCACGGGGCACTGAAGCTTTCTTT.

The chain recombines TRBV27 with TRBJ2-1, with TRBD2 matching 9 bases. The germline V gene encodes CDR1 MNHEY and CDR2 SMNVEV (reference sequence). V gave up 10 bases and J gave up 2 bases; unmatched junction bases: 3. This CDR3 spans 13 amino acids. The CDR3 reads CATKRGAYNEQFF. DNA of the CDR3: TGTGCCACCAAGCGGGGGGCCTACAATGAGCAGTTCTTC.

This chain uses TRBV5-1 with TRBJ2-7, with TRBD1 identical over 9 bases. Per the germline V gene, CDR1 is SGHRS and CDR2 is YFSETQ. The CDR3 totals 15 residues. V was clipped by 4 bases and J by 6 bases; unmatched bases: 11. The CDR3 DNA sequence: TGCGCCAGCAGCCGGGGTCGGGACAGGGCGGTCGAGCAGTACTTC. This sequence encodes CASSRGRDRAVEQYF.

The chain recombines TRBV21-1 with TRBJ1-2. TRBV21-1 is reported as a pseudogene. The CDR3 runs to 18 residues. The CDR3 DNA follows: TGTGCCAGCAGCACGAACGGGGGGCGTCTTGCGGGCCCCTCTTGGTACACCTTC. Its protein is CASSTNGGRLAGPSWYTF.

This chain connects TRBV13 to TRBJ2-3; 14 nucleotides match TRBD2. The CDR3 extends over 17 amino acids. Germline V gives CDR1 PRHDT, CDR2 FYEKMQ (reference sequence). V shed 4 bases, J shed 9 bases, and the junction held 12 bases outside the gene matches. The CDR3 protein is CASSWTSGRRESRTQYF. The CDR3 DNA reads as TGTGCCAGCAGCTGGACTAGCGGGAGGAGGGAGAGTCGCACGCAGTATTTT.

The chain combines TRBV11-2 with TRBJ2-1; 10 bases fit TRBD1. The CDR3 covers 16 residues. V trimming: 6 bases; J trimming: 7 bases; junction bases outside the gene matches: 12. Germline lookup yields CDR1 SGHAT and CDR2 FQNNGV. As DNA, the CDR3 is TGTGCCAGCAGGAGCCGACAGGGGGCGATTTCAAATGAGCAGTTCTTC. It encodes CASRSRQGAISNEQFF.

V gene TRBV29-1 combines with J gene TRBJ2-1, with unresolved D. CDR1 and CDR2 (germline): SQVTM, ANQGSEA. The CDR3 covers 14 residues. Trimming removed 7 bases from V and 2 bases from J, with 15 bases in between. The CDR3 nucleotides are TGCAGCGCTATCGGAGCGACGACCTACAATGAGCAGTTCTTC. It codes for CSAIGATTYNEQFF.

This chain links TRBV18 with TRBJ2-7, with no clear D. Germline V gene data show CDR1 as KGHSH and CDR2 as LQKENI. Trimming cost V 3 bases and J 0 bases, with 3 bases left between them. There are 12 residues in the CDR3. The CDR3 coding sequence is TGTGCCAGCTCACCTCTCTCCTACGAGCAGTACTTC. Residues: CASSPLSYEQYF.

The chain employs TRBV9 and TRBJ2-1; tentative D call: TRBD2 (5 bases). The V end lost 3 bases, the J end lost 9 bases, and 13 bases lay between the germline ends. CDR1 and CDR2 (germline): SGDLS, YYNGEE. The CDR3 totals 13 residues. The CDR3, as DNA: TGTGCCAGCAGCGAAGAATCGGGAACTGAGCAGTTCTTC. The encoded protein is CASSEESGTEQFF.

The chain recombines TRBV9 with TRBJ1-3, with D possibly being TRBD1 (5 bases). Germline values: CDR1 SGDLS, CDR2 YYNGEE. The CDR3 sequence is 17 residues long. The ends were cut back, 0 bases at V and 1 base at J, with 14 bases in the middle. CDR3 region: CASSVATGARSGNTIYF. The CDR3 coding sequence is TGTGCCAGCAGCGTAGCTACTGGGGCTCGGTCTGGAAACACCATATATTTT. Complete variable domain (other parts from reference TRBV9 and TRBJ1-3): DSGVTQTPKHLITATGQRVTLRCSPRSGDLSVYWYQQSLDQGLQFLIQYYNGEERAKGNILERFSAQQFPDLHSELNLSSLELGDSALYFCASSVATGARSGNTIYFGEGSWLTVV.

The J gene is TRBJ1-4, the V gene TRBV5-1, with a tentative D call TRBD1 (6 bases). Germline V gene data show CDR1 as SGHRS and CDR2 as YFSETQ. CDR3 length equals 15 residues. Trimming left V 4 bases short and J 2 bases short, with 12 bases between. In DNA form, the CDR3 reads TGCGCCAGCAGCCAAACAGGGTACACTAATGAAAAACTGTTTTTT. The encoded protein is CASSQTGYTNEKLFF.

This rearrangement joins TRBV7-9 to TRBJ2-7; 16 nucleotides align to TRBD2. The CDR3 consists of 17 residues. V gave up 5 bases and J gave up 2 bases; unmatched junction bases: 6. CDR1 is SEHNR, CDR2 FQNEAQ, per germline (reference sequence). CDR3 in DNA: TGTGCCAGCAGCCCCGGGACTAGCGGGAGGGCGACCTACGAGCAGTACTTC. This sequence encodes CASSPGTSGRATYEQYF.

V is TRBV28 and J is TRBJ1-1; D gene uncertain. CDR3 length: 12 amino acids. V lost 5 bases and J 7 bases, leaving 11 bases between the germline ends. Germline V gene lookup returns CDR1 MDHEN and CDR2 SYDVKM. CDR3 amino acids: CASSLLNVEAFF. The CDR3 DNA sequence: TGTGCCAGCAGTCTGTTAAATGTTGAAGCTTTCTTT.

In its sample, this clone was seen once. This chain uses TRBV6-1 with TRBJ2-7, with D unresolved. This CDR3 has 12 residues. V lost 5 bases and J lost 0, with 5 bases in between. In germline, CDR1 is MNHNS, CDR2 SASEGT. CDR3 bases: TGTGCCAGCAGTTCCAGCTCCTACGAGCAGTACTTC. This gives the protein CASSSSSYEQYF.

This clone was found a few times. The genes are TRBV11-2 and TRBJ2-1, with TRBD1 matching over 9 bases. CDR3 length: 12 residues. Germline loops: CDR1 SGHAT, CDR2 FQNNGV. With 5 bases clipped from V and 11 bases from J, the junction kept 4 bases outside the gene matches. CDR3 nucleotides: TGTGCCAGCAGCCAGGGGACAGGGAAGCAGTTCTTC. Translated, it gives CASSQGTGKQFF.

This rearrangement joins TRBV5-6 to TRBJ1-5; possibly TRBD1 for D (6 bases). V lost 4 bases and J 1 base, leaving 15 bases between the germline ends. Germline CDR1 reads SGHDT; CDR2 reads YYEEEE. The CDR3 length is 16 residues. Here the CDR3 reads CASSPGAGGSNQPQHF. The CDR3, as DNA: TGTGCCAGCAGCCCCGGGGCGGGGGGCAGCAATCAGCCCCAGCATTTT. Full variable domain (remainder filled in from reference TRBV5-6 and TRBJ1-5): DAGVTQSPTHLIKTRGQQVTLRCSPKSGHDTVSWYQQALGQGPQFIFQYYEEEERQRGNFPDRFSGHQFPNYSSELNVNALLLGDSALYLCASSPGAGGSNQPQHFGDGTRLSIL.

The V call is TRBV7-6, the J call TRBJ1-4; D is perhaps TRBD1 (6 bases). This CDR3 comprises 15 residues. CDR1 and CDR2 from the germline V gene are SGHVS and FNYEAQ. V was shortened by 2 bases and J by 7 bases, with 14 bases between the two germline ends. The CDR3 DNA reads TGTGCCAGCAGCTTAATACAGGGTCCAAGTGAAAAACTGTTTTTT. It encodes CASSLIQGPSEKLFF.

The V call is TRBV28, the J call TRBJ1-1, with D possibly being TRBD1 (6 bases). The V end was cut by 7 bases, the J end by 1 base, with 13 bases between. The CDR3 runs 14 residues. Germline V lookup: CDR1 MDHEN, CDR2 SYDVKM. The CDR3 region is CASNFQGRNTEAFF. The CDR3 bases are TGTGCCAGCAACTTCCAGGGGAGGAACACTGAAGCTTTCTTT.

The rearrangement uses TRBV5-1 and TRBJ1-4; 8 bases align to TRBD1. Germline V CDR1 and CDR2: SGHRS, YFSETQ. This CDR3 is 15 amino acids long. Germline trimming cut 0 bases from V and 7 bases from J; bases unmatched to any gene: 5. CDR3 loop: CASSLGTGSGEKLFF. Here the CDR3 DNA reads TGCGCCAGCAGCTTGGGGACAGGGTCGGGTGAAAAACTGTTTTTT.

CDR3 DNA: TGCAGCGTTACCCCTAGCGGGAAGAAGGAGACCCAGTACTTC. Encoded protein: CSVTPSGKKETQYF. The rearrangement links TRBV29-1 to TRBJ2-5; 9 nucleotides align to TRBD2. CDR3 length equals 14 residues. Trimming took 5 bases from V and 5 from J; bases not matched to a gene: 9. Germline V lookup: CDR1 SQVTM, CDR2 ANQGSEA. The complete variable domain, with remaining parts taken from reference TRBV29-1 and TRBJ2-5, reads SAVISQKPSRDICQRGTSLTIQCQVDSQVTMMFWYRQQPGQSLTLIATANQGSEATYESGFVIDKFPISRPNLTFSTLTVSNMSPEDSSIYLCSVTPSGKKETQYFGPGTRLLVL.

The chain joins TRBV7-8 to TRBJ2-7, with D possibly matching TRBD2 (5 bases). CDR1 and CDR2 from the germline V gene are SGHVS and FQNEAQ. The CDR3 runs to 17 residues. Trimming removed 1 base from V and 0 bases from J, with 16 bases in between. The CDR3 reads CASSLGAASSSSYEQYF. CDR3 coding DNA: TGTGCCAGCAGCTTAGGGGCTGCTAGCTCGAGCTCCTACGAGCAGTACTTC.

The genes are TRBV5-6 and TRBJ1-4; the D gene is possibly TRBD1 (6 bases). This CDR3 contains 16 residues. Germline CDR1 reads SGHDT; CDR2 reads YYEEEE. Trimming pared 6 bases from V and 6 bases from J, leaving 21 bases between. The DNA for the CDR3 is TGTGCCAGCAACTACGGGTTTGGGGGCGGAGATGAAAAACTGTTTTTT. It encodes CASNYGFGGGDEKLFF.

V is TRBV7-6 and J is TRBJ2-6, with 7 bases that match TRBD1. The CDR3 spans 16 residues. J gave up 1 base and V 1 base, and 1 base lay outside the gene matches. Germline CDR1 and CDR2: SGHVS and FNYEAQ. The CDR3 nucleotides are TGTGCCAGCAGCTTAGAGGGGGCATCTGGGGCCAACGTCCTGACTTTC. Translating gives CASSLEGASGANVLTF.

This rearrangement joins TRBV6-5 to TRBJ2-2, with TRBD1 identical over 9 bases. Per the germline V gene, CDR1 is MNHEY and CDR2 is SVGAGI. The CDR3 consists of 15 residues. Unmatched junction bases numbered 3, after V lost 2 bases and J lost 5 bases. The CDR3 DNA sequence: TGTGCCAGCAGTTACCCGGGACAGGGAACCGGGGAGCTGTTTTTT. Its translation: CASSYPGQGTGELFF.

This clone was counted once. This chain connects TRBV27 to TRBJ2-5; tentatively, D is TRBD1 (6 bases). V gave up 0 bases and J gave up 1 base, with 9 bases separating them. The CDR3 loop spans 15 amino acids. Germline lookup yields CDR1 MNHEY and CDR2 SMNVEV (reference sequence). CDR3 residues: CASSLSLGGQETQYF. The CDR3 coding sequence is TGTGCCAGCAGTTTATCGTTAGGGGGCCAAGAGACCCAGTACTTC.